This section outlines one TCR beta chain sequence together with its context. Its antigen is currently unknown. ViraFEST used viral peptide pools to expand antigen-specific CD4+ T cells before sequencing. Following 10 days of culture, CD4+ T cells were isolated. They grew 1.8 million or so PBMC in each well, adding 7.5 to 10 IU/ml IL-2 and around 10 ug/ml peptides. IL-2 medium took the place of half the medium on both days 3 and 7. The data were taken from a study of vaccination effects on CD4 cells after COVID-19. Study results and limitations: Within healthy vaccinees, only 1 of 255 vaccine-induced clones displayed cross-reactivity with common cold coronaviruses. After vaccination, at late timepoints, clones induced by infection and by vaccine contracted markedly.

TCRdb's copy holds only in-frame clones and misses some; the assay was immunoSEQ multiplex PCR. The sample includes about 31,000 clones, roughly two thirds of them seen just once. Germline trimming cut 1 base from V and 8 bases from J; bases unmatched to any gene: 5. Germline V gene lookup returns CDR1 MGHRA and CDR2 YSYEKL. The CDR3 runs to 16 residues. The TCR was taken from a human donor who received a COVID-19 vaccine. Sequences were derived from CD4+ T cells from PBMCs cultured with HCoV-229E spike peptides, sampled before COVID-19 vaccination. V is TRBV4-1 and J is TRBJ1-6, with TRBD1 matching over 10 bases. The CDR3 DNA reads TGCGCCAGCAGCCAAGGAAGGGGACAGGGGTATTCACCCCTCCACTTT. This translates into CASSQGRGQGYSPLHF.